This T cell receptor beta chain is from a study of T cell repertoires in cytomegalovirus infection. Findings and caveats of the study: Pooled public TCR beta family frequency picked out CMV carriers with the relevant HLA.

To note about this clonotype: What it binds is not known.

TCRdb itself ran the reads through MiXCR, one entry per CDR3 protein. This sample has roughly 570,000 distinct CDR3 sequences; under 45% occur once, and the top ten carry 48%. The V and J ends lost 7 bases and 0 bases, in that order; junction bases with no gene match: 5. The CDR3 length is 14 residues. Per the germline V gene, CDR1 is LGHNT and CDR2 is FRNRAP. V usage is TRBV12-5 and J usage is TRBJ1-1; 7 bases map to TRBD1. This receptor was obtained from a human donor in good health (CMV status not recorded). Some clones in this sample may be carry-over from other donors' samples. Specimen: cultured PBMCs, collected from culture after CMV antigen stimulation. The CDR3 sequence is CASAPDRLNTEAFF. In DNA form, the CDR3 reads TGTGCTAGTGCCCCGGACAGGCTGAACACTGAAGCTTTCTTT.